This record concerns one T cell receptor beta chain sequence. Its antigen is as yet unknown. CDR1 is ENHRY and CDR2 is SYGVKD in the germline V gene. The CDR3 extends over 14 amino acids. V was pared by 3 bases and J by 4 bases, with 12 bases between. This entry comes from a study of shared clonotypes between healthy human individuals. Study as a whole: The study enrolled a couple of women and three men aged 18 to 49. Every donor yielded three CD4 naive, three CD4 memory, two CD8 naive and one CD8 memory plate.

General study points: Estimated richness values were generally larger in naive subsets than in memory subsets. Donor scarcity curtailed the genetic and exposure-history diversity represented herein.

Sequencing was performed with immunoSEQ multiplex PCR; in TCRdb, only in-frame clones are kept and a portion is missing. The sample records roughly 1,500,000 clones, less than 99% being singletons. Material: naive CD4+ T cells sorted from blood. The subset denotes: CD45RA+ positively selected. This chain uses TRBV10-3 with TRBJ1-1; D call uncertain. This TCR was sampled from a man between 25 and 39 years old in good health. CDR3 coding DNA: TGTGCCATCAGTGATCGGGAATGGACCACTGAAGCTTTCTTT. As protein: CAISDREWTTEAFF.